This entry lists 29 T cell receptor beta chains sequenced from one sample in a study of human T cells and chemical hapten exposure. A single record per CDR3 protein comes from TCRdb applying MiXCR to the RACE reads. The repertoire holds 90,000 to 140,000 distinct CDR3 sequences, with around 34% as singletons. Time point: patch test 3, about 24 weeks after DPC sensitization. Sample treatment: therapeutic diphenylcyclopropenone sensitization with weekly scalp DPC. Material: whole blood, obtained in connection with sensitization to the hapten diphenylcyclopropenone (DPC). Receptors originate from a man aged 40-55 years with alopecia areata. Some clones in this sample may be carry-over from other donors' samples.

In this sample, this clonotype turned up a few times. The chain combines TRBV5-4 with TRBJ2-7; D unresolved. There are 12 residues in the CDR3. V was shortened by 4 bases and J by 3 bases, with 8 bases between the two germline ends. Looked up from germline, CDR1 is SGHNT and CDR2 is YYREEE (reference sequence). This CDR3 reads CASSRNGYEQYV. CDR3 sequence (DNA): TGTGCCAGCAGCCGGAATGGCTACGAGCAGTACGTC.

The chain carries TRBV5-1 and TRBJ2-7; D may correspond to TRBD1 or TRBD2 (5 bases each). V lost 4 bases to trimming and J lost 5 bases, with 16 bases between them. Looked up from germline, CDR1 is SGHRS and CDR2 is YFSETQ. The CDR3 covers 14 residues. The CDR3 region is CASSTGRAVDEQYV. The CDR3 DNA reads as TGCGCCAGCAGCACGGGACGGGCCGTCGACGAGCAGTACGTC.

This clonotype has just a few counts. The chain recombines TRBV21-1 with TRBJ2-3; the DNA was not used to check the table's D call, TRBD1. TRBV21-1 is a known pseudogene. This CDR3 contains 18 residues. The CDR3 is CASSPREDSYSSTDTQYF. CDR3 DNA sequence: TGTGCCAGCAGCCCCCGGGAGGACAGTTATTCTAGCACAGATACGCAGTATTTT.

This CDR3 reads CASSDSVAASRYQETQYF. The CDR3 DNA sequence: TGTGCCAGCAGTGATTCAGTAGCAGCCAGCCGGTACCAAGAGACCCAGTACTTC. The V and J genes are TRBV25-1 and TRBJ2-5, with D unresolved. CDR1 MGHDK and CDR2 SYGVNS come from the germline V gene. The CDR3 has 18 amino acids. Trimming removed 3 bases from V and 0 bases from J, with 20 bases in between. The full variable domain, its missing parts supplied by reference TRBV25-1 and TRBJ2-5, is EADIYQTPRYLVIGTGKKITLECSQTMGHDKMYWYQQDPGMELHLIHYSYGVNSTEKGDLSSESTVSRIRTEHFPLTLESARPSHTSQYLCASSDSVAASRYQETQYFGPGTRLLVL.

Only a few counts were recorded for this clonotype. The rearrangement joins TRBV29-1 to TRBJ2-7; no definite D call. The CDR3 is made up of 13 amino acids. Trimming left V 2 bases short and J 2 bases short, with 10 bases between. The germline gives CDR1 SQVTM, CDR2 ANQGSEA. DNA for the CDR3: TGCAGCGTTGAAAATTCGGAGACCTACGAGCAGTACTTC. Translation: CSVENSETYEQYF.

Concerning this clonotype: Mismatch with germline at one junction end may stem from a read error. This sequence joins TRBV12-3 or TRBV12-4 and TRBJ2-7; 12 positions match TRBD2. The CDR3 loop spans 15 amino acids. CDR3 sequence reads: CVSAGGLAGRYEQYF. The DNA for the CDR3 is TGTGTCAGCGCGGGGGGACTAGCGGGCCGCTACGAGCAGTACTTC.

This clonotype came up a few times. The genes are TRBV18 and TRBJ2-7; 7 bases fit TRBD2. The CDR3 extends over 13 amino acids. CDR1 is KGHSH and CDR2 is LQKENI in the germline V gene. V was clipped by 6 bases and J by 6 bases; unmatched bases: 8. The CDR3 region has the DNA TGTGCCAGCTCCGACCAGGGAGGGCTCGAGCAGTACGTC. Translation: CASSDQGGLEQYV.

There are a few counts of this clonotype. The V gene is TRBV29-1, the J gene TRBJ1-4; 7 bases map to TRBD1. The CDR3 is 14 residues long. J lost 5 bases, V lost 6 bases, and 9 bases had no gene match. Germline CDR1 is SQVTM and CDR2 is ANQGSEA. In DNA, the CDR3 is TGCAGCGTAACCTTGACAGGGTTAAATGAAAAACTGTTTTTT. Protein sequence: CSVTLTGLNEKLFF.

This sequence joins TRBV5-5 and TRBJ2-7, with D tentatively TRBD1 or TRBD2 (5 bases each). The CDR3 has 14 amino acids. In germline, CDR1 is SGHKS, CDR2 YYEKEE (reference sequence). Trimming pared 4 bases from V and 3 bases from J, leaving 14 bases between. CDR3 protein: CASSLGLRGYEQYV. CDR3 coding DNA: TGTGCCAGCAGCCTGGGCCTGAGGGGCTACGAGCAGTACGTC.

The chain uses TRBV9 and TRBJ2-5; 11 bases align to TRBD2. Germline V gene lookup returns CDR1 SGDLS and CDR2 YYNGEE. This CDR3 comprises 17 residues. J lost 0 bases, V lost 3 bases, and 7 bases had no gene match. CDR3 DNA: TGTGCCAGCAGCGACGGGACTAGCGGAGTGTACCAAGAGACCCAGTACTTC. As protein: CASSDGTSGVYQETQYF.

CDR3 in DNA: TGTGCCAGCAGCTCAACCGGGACTTACTCCTACAATGAGCAGTTCTTC. Residues: CASSSTGTYSYNEQFF. The rearrangement links TRBV11-2 to TRBJ2-1; D is possibly TRBD2 (6 bases). The germline CDR1 and CDR2 sequences are SGHAT and FQNNGV. Trimming pared 4 bases from V and 0 bases from J, leaving 13 bases between. CDR3 length: 16 residues.

This chain links TRBV10-3 with TRBJ2-7; D is unresolved. This CDR3 comprises 14 residues. Trimming left V 4 bases short and J 1 base short, with 11 bases between. Germline CDR1 is ENHRY and CDR2 is SYGVKD. CDR3 in amino acids: CAISARTDSYEQYF. The CDR3 DNA sequence: TGTGCCATCAGTGCACGGACGGATTCCTACGAGCAGTACTTC.

The chain recombines TRBV11-3 with TRBJ1-1, with D uncertain. CDR3 length: 12 amino acids. The germline V gene encodes CDR1 SGHNT and CDR2 YENEEA. Deletions cut 5 bases from V and 7 bases from J, with 11 bases between. CDR3 residues: CASSESIFEAFF. The CDR3 DNA reads as TGTGCCAGCAGCGAAAGTATCTTTGAAGCTTTCTTT.

The chain uses TRBV18 and TRBJ2-5; D perhaps matches TRBD2 (5 bases). The CDR3 is 13 amino acids. CDR1 is KGHSH, CDR2 LQKENI, per germline. V gave up 4 bases and J gave up 4 bases, with 10 bases separating them. The CDR3 region is CASSLQEAETQYF. The CDR3 nucleotides are TGTGCCAGCTCACTTCAGGAGGCAGAGACCCAGTACTTC.

Only a few counts were recorded for this clonotype. The V call is TRBV6-2 or TRBV6-3, the J call TRBJ2-5; no clear D. Deletions cut 3 bases from V and 5 bases from J, with 7 bases between. CDR1 and CDR2 (germline): MNHEY, SVGEGT. The CDR3 spans 12 residues. In nucleotides, the CDR3 is TGTGCCAGCAGTTATATCTGGGAGACCCAGTACTTC. This sequence encodes CASSYIWETQYF.

The DNA for the CDR3 is TGTGCCAGCAGTGAAGGTTGGAAGGTTGATTCACCCCTCCACTTT. It yields the protein CASSEGWKVDSPLHF. This chain links TRBV2 with TRBJ1-6, with unresolved D. Deletions cut 1 base from V and 8 bases from J, with 12 bases between. Germline loops: CDR1 SNHLY, CDR2 FYNNEI. The CDR3 is 15 residues long.

This chain uses TRBV29-1 with TRBJ2-2; 7 nucleotides agree with TRBD2. This CDR3 is built from 13 residues. CDR1 is SQVTM and CDR2 is ANQGSEA in the germline V gene. After removal of 8 bases from V and 4 bases from J, the junction contained 7 bases not matched to a gene. CDR3 DNA sequence: TGCAGCCCCCGGGGGGTGGCCACCGGGGAGCTGTTTTTT. Amino acid sequence: CSPRGVATGELFF.

The J gene is TRBJ2-3, the V gene TRBV29-1; D gene unclear. V lost 7 bases and J lost 0, with 14 bases in between. The CDR3 length is 14 residues. Germline-derived CDR1 and CDR2 are SQVTM and ANQGSEA. CDR3 loop: CSAEDPTSTDTQYF. The CDR3 DNA sequence: TGCAGCGCCGAAGATCCGACCAGCACAGATACGCAGTATTTT.

The chain uses TRBV7-2 and TRBJ2-5; D perhaps matches TRBD1 (5 bases). Per the germline V gene, CDR1 is SGHTA and CDR2 is FQGNSA. The CDR3 contains 16 residues. V lost 1 base and J 5 bases, leaving 17 bases between the germline ends. The CDR3 coding sequence is TGTGCCAGCAGCTTAGGGTCCGTCGCAGGGTGGGAGACCCAGTACTTC. Its protein is CASSLGSVAGWETQYF.

V is TRBV12-3 or TRBV12-4 and J is TRBJ1-5, with D maybe TRBD1 (6 bases). The CDR3 covers 15 residues. V lost 4 bases and J 2 bases, leaving 12 bases between the germline ends. CDR3 bases: TGTGCCAGCAGTTCAGGGGTTTCGGGCAATCAGCCCCAGCATTTT. This codes for CASSSGVSGNQPQHF.

The sample holds a few counts of this clonotype. The chain joins TRBV18 to TRBJ1-1, with D uncertain. The CDR3 sequence is 16 residues long. Trimming took off 1 base at V and 0 bases at J, with 12 bases between the two ends. In germline, CDR1 is KGHSH, CDR2 LQKENI. The CDR3 region has the DNA TGTGCCAGCTCACCACTGGAGAGAGGTATGAACACTGAAGCTTTCTTT. Translated, it gives CASSPLERGMNTEAFF. The whole variable domain, remainder taken from reference TRBV18 and TRBJ1-1, is NAGVMQNPRHLVRRRGQEARLRCSPMKGHSHVYWYRQLPEEGLKFMVYLQKENIIDESGMPKERFSAEFPKEGPSILRIQQVVRGDSAAYFCASSPLERGMNTEAFFGQGTRLTVV.

This clonotype was seen more than once but under ten times. CDR3 in DNA: TGTGCCAGTTTAGCGGGAGGAGGAGATACGCAGTATTTT. This gives the protein CASLAGGGDTQYF. The chain couples TRBV27 to TRBJ2-3; 10 nucleotides align to TRBD2. Looked up from germline, CDR1 is MNHEY and CDR2 is SMNVEV (reference sequence). CDR3 length: 13 amino acids. With V trimmed by 9 bases and J by 5 bases, 5 bases remained unmatched.

A few counts support this clonotype. The J gene is TRBJ2-1, the V gene TRBV20-1, with TRBD1 identical over 7 bases. CDR1 is DFQATT, CDR2 SNEGSKA, per germline (reference sequence). V gave up 7 bases and J gave up 8 bases; unmatched junction bases: 11. This CDR3 has 13 residues. This CDR3 is CSDWDSSRDEQFF. The CDR3 DNA is TGCAGTGACTGGGACAGCAGTAGGGATGAGCAGTTCTTC.

This chain joins TRBV7-9 and TRBJ2-4; 7 bases match TRBD1. The CDR3 contains 14 residues. Per the germline V gene, CDR1 is SEHNR and CDR2 is FQNEAQ (reference sequence). The trim removed 0 bases at V and 7 bases at J, leaving 3 bases unmatched. Here the CDR3 DNA reads TGTGCCAGCAGCTTAGCAGGGGGCGCGAACATTCAGTACTTC. As protein: CASSLAGGANIQYF.

This clonotype was counted only a few times. The chain has TRBV7-9 and TRBJ2-5, with D perhaps matching TRBD2 (6 bases). The CDR3 covers 14 residues. Trimming left V 9 bases short and J 4 bases short, with 18 bases between. CDR1 and CDR2 (germline): SEHNR, FQNEAQ (reference sequence). CDR3 DNA: TGTGCCAGTGGGTACGGGACTCCCGCAGAGACCCAGTACTTC. Its protein product is CASGYGTPAETQYF. The whole variable domain, filled in from reference TRBV7-9 and TRBJ2-5, reads DTGVSQNPRHKITKRGQNVTFRCDPISEHNRLYWYRQTLGQGPEFLTYFQNEAQLEKSRLLSDRFSAERPKGSFSTLEIQRTEQGDSAMYLCASGYGTPAETQYFGPGTRLLVL.

This clonotype was observed a few times. This sequence joins TRBV29-1 and TRBJ1-2; D uncertain. The V gene's germline CDR1 is SQVTM and CDR2 ANQGSEA. This CDR3 is built from 11 residues. CDR3 nucleotides: TGCAGTGCCCGAGCTAACTATGGCTACACCTTC. As protein: CSARANYGYTF.

The chain joins TRBV20-1 to TRBJ2-6; D is perhaps TRBD2 (5 bases). Per the germline V gene, CDR1 is DFQATT and CDR2 is SNEGSKA (reference sequence). Trimming removed 7 bases at V and 8 bases at J, with 15 bases between. This CDR3 is built from 13 residues. The CDR3 nucleotides are TGCAGTGTTCGGGGAGAAGCCTCCAACGTCCTGACTTTC. Its translation is CSVRGEASNVLTF.

This clonotype has a handful of counts. This chain uses TRBV29-1 with TRBJ2-2; TRBD2 agrees at 14 bases. J gave up 4 bases and V 6 bases, and 4 bases lay outside the gene matches. Germline CDR1 is SQVTM and CDR2 is ANQGSEA. This CDR3 contains 15 residues. Written as DNA, the CDR3 is TGCAGCGTCCTGGGACTAGCGGGAGTCACCGGGGAGCTGTTTTTT. This sequence encodes CSVLGLAGVTGELFF.

The V gene is TRBV2, the J gene TRBJ1-1, with D unresolved. V was shortened by 5 bases and J by 0 bases, with 7 bases between the two germline ends. The germline gives CDR1 SNHLY, CDR2 FYNNEI. This CDR3 region has 13 residues. This CDR3 is CASSFELNTEAFF. CDR3 in DNA: TGTGCCAGCAGTTTTGAGCTGAACACTGAAGCTTTCTTT.